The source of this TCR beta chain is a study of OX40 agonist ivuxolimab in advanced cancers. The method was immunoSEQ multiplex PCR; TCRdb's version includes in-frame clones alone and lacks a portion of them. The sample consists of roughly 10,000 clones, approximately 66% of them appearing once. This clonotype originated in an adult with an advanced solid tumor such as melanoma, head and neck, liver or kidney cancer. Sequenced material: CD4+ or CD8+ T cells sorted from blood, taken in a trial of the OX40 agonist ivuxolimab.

The CDR3 DNA sequence: TGTGCCAGCAGTCAGCAGACAGGGGGCGGTGAGACCCAGTACTTC. Its translation: CASSQQTGGGETQYF. The chain couples TRBV6-5 to TRBJ2-5; 10 bases match TRBD1. Germline CDR1 reads MNHEY; CDR2 reads SVGAGI. The V and J ends lost 5 bases and 5 bases, in that order; junction bases with no gene match: 8. There are 15 residues in the CDR3.